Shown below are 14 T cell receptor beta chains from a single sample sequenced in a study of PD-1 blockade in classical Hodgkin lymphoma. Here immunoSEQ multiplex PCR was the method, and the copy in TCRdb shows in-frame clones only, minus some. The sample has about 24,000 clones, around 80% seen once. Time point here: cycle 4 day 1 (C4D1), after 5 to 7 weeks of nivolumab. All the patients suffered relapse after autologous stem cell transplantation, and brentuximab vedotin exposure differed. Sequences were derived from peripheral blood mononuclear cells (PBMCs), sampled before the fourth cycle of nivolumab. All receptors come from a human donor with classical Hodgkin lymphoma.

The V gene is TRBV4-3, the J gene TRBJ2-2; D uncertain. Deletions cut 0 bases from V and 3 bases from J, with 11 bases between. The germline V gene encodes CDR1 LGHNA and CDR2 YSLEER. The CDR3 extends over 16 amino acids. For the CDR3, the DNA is TGCGCCAGCAGCCAAGAGGTCAGCACTGACACCGGGGAGCTGTTTTTT. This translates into CASSQEVSTDTGELFF.

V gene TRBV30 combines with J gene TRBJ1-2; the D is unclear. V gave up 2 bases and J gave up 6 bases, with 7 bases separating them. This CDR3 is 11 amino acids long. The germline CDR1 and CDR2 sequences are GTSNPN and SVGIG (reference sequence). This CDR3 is CAWSFRHGYTF. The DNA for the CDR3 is TGTGCCTGGAGTTTCAGGCATGGCTACACCTTC.

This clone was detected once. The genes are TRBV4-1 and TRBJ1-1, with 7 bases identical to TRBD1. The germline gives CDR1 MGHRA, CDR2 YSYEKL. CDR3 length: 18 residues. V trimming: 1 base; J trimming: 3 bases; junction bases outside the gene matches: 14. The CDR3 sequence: CASSQGTFKGGRYTEAFF. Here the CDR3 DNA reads TGCGCCAGCAGCCAAGGAACATTCAAAGGGGGCAGGTACACTGAAGCTTTCTTT.

The CDR3 sequence: CASSHGTGINQPQHF. The CDR3 bases are TGTGCCAGCAGTCACGGGACAGGGATCAATCAGCCCCAGCATTTT. This rearrangement joins TRBV6-5 to TRBJ1-5; 9 bases agree with TRBD1. Germline values: CDR1 MNHEY, CDR2 SVGAGI. There are 15 residues in the CDR3. V was clipped by 5 bases and J by 3 bases; unmatched bases: 5.

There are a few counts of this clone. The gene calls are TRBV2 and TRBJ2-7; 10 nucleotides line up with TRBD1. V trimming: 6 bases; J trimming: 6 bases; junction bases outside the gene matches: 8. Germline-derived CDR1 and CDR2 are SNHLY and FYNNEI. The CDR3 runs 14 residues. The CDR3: CASRGTGVIGEQYF. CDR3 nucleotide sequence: TGTGCCAGCAGGGGGACAGGGGTGATCGGCGAGCAGTACTTC.

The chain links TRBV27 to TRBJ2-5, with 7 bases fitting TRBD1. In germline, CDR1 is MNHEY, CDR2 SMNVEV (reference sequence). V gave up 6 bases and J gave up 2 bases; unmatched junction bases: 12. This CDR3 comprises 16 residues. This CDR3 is CASSLLPDRKQETQYF. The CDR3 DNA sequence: TGTGCCAGCAGCCTTCTCCCGGACAGGAAACAAGAGACCCAGTACTTC.

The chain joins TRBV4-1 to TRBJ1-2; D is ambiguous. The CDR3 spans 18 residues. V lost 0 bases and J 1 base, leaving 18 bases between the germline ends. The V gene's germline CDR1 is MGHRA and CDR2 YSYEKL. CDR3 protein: CASSQDRPGSTINYGYTF. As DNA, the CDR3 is TGCGCCAGCAGCCAAGATAGGCCGGGATCGACTATTAACTATGGCTACACCTTC.

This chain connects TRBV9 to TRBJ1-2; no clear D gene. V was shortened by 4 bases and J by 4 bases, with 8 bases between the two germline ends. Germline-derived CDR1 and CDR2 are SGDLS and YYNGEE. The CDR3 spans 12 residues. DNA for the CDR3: TGTGCCAGCAGCCCCCCAGGCTATGGCTACACCTTC. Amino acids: CASSPPGYGYTF.

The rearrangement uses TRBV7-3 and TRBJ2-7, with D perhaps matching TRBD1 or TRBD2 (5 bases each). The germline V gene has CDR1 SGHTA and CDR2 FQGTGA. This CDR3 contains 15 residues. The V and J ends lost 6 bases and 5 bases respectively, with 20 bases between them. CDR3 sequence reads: CASSPRGAPEDEQYF. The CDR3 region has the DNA TGTGCCAGCAGTCCTCGAGGGGCTCCTGAGGACGAGCAGTACTTC.

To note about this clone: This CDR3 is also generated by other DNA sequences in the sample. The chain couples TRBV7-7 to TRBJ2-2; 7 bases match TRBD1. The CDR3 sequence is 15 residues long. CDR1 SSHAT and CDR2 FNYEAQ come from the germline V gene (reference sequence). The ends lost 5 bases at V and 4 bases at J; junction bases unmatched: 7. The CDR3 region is CASSHRTGPTGELFF. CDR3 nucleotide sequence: TGTGCCAGCAGCCACAGGACAGGACCCACCGGGGAGCTGTTTTTT.

The CDR3: CASSLTPGLAVTGELFF. In DNA, the CDR3 is TGCGCCAGCAGCCTAACTCCGGGACTAGCGGTCACCGGGGAGCTGTTTTTT. The chain couples TRBV4-3 to TRBJ2-2; TRBD2 matches at 11 bases. After removal of 4 bases from V and 4 bases from J, the junction contained 8 bases not matched to a gene. Germline CDR1 and CDR2: LGHNA and YSLEER. There are 17 residues in the CDR3.

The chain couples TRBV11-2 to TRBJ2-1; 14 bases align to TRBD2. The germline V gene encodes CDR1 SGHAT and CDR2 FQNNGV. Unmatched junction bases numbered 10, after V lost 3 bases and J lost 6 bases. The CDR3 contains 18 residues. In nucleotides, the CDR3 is TGTGCCAGCAGCTTGGGGACTAGCGGGAGAAGGTTGGGCAATGAGCAGTTCTTC. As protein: CASSLGTSGRRLGNEQFF.

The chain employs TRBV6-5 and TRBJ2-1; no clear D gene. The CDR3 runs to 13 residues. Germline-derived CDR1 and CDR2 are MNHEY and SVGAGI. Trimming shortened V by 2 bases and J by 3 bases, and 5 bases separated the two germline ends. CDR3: CASSYRNYNEQFF. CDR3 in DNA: TGTGCCAGCAGTTACCGGAACTACAATGAGCAGTTCTTC.

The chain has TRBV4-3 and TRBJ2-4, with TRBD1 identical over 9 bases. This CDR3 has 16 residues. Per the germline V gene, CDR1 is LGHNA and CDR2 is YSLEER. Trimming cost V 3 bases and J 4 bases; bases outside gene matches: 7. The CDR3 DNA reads TGCGCCAGCAGCCAGTCCGGGGGGACAGGGAAAAACATTCAGTACTTC. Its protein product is CASSQSGGTGKNIQYF.